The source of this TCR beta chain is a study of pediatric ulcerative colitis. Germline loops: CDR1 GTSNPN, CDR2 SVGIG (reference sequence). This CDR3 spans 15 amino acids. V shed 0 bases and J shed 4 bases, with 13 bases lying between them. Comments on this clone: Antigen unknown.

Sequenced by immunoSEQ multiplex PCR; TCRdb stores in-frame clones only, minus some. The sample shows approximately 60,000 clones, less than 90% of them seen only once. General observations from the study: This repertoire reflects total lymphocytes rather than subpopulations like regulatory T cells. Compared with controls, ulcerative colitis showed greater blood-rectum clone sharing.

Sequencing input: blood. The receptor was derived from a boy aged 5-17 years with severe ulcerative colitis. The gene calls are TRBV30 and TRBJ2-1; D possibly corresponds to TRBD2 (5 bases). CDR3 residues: CAWSVSSGAYNEQFF. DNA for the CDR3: TGTGCCTGGAGTGTATCCAGCGGAGCTTACAATGAGCAGTTCTTC.